The T cell receptor beta chain under discussion was sequenced for a study of human T cells and chemical hapten exposure. Study-wide background: Largely, small differences in pooled library volume made per-sample TCR yields vary. Findings and caveats of the study: There was no change with DPC sensitization in TCRs above 1 in 1000 frequency.

This clonotype was recorded at least ten times. What it binds is not known. Original processing methods: There were a median of approximately 96,000 TCRs per sample, with a range from about 23,224 to 750,000. TCRdb re-called the RACE reads through MiXCR, storing one row per CDR3 protein. None of the V and J calls come from the authors' own analysis; TCRdb made them. Among tens of thousands of distinct CDR3 sequences listed, over 3.5% were seen once. The CDR3 is 15 residues long. Per the germline V gene, CDR1 is MNHEY and CDR2 is SVGEGT. V dropped 0 bases and J dropped 3; count of bases not matched to a gene: 5. Regarding time point: healthy volunteer bleed at 2 weeks. Unfractionated whole blood yielded the extracted total RNA.

V gene TRBV6-2 or TRBV6-3 combines with J gene TRBJ2-7, with 7 nucleotides matching TRBD1. The sequence came from a female donor in good health. Some clones in this sample may be carry-over from other donors' samples. Sequenced material: whole blood. Written as DNA, the CDR3 is TGTGCCAGCAGTTACTCTTACAGGGGTAGCTACGAGCAGTACTTC. It codes for CASSYSYRGSYEQYF.